These 29 T cell receptor beta chains share one sample of origin, sequenced in a study of cytomegalovirus exposure and HLA in healthy donors listed by TCRdb under 2017. Receptor libraries were prepared by the immunoSEQ multiplex PCR assay. For the multiplex PCR, a mixture combining 60 forward primers for TCR Vbeta segments and 13 reverse primers for TCR Jbeta segments was used. As stored in TCRdb, this immuneACCESS dataset retains in-frame rearrangements with V and J assigned. A fraction of the clones does not appear; measured against another copy, unresolved V genes explain less than half of the discrepancy, and the remainder lacks a known reason. Within this sample are 45,000 to 65,000 clones, with about 70% of them counted one time only. The top ten constitute 20% to 25% of the sample. What was sequenced was PBMCs. The receptors come from a woman between 45 and 60 years old in good health and CMV-seropositive.

This rearrangement joins TRBV5-4 to TRBJ2-1; 11 positions match TRBD1. CDR1 and CDR2 (germline): SGHNT, YYREEE (reference sequence). The CDR3 totals 13 residues. Unmatched junction bases numbered 5, after V lost 0 bases and J lost 15 bases. CDR3 DNA: TGTGCCAGCAGCTTGGGGACAGGGGGCTATCTGTTCTTC. Protein: CASSLGTGGYLFF.

This clone has just one count. The V and J genes are TRBV7-9 and TRBJ2-1; 7 bases fit TRBD2. The CDR3 runs to 14 residues. CDR1 is SEHNR, CDR2 FQNEAQ, per germline (reference sequence). The junction had 6 bases not matched to a gene; V was cut back by 1 base and J by 9 bases. In DNA form, the CDR3 reads TGTGCCAGCAGCTTAGTAAGCGGGGCCGGTGAGCAGTTCTTC. It specifies CASSLVSGAGEQFF.

V gene TRBV2 combines with J gene TRBJ1-5, with TRBD1 as a possible D gene (6 bases). This CDR3 has 15 amino acids. With 6 bases removed from V and 0 bases from J, the gap between germline ends came to 12 bases. Germline lookup yields CDR1 SNHLY and CDR2 FYNNEI. The DNA of the CDR3 is TGTGCCAGCAGAGGACAGCTTTATAGCAATCAGCCCCAGCATTTT. It specifies CASRGQLYSNQPQHF.

The chain recombines TRBV5-4 with TRBJ2-5, with 10 bases fitting TRBD2. V lost 4 bases to trimming and J lost 5 bases; unmatched junction nucleotides: 11. The CDR3 contains 16 residues. The germline V gene encodes CDR1 SGHNT and CDR2 YYREEE (reference sequence). CDR3: CASSRRFSGGGETQYF. In nucleotides, the CDR3 is TGTGCCAGCAGCCGACGGTTCAGCGGGGGGGGCGAGACCCAGTACTTC.

The V and J genes are TRBV25-1 and TRBJ1-3, with D possibly matching TRBD1 (6 bases). There are 13 residues in the CDR3. Trimming took off 4 bases at V and 7 bases at J, with 11 bases between the two ends. Germline CDR1 MGHDK, CDR2 SYGVNS. CDR3 region: CASSVGGGNTIYF. The CDR3 coding sequence is TGTGCCAGCAGTGTTGGTGGGGGCAACACCATATATTTT.

The chain combines TRBV9 with TRBJ2-4, with TRBD1 as a possible D gene (6 bases). Germline lookup yields CDR1 SGDLS and CDR2 YYNGEE. This CDR3 has 14 residues. Trimming shortened V by 3 bases and J by 8 bases, and 15 bases separated the two germline ends. Written as DNA, the CDR3 is TGTGCCAGCAGCGCCAGGGGAGAGGATGACATTCAGTACTTC. The encoded protein is CASSARGEDDIQYF.

The V and J genes are TRBV29-1 and TRBJ1-1, with D possibly matching TRBD1 (6 bases). The CDR3 contains 12 residues. From germline, CDR1 is SQVTM and CDR2 ANQGSEA. V was cut by 8 bases and J by 1 base, with 11 bases left in between. Written as DNA, the CDR3 is TGCAGCACCAGACAGGCGAACACTGAAGCTTTCTTT. This translates into CSTRQANTEAFF.

The gene calls are TRBV18 and TRBJ1-2; 7 bases line up with TRBD1. The length of the CDR3 is 14 residues. V lost 3 bases and J lost 8; bases outside the gene matches: 9. Germline CDR1 reads KGHSH; CDR2 reads LQKENI. CDR3 region: CASSPTTGSTGYTF. CDR3 DNA sequence: TGTGCCAGCTCACCTACGACAGGGTCTACGGGCTACACCTTC.

This chain joins TRBV7-6 and TRBJ2-7; TRBD2 might be the D (5 bases). The CDR3 runs 15 residues. Trimming cost V 5 bases and J 1 base, with 15 bases left between them. Per the germline V gene, CDR1 is SGHVS and CDR2 is FNYEAQ. CDR3 sequence: CASSRFASRSYEQYF. In DNA, the CDR3 is TGTGCCAGCAGCCGATTTGCTAGCCGATCCTACGAGCAGTACTTC.

The chain has TRBV19 and TRBJ2-7, with 9 bases fitting TRBD1. J was trimmed by 0 bases and V by 6 bases; bases with no gene match: 3. This CDR3 is built from 14 residues. Germline-derived CDR1 and CDR2 are LNHDA and SQIVND (reference sequence). The CDR3 nucleotides are TGTGCCAGTAGCCTGACAGGGGGCTCCTACGAGCAGTACTTC. This translates into CASSLTGGSYEQYF.

This clone appeared once. Compared with germline, one end of the junction differs, possibly owing to a read error. The chain is built from TRBV7-9 and TRBJ1-1; no firm D call. Germline V gene data show CDR1 as SEHNR and CDR2 as FQNEAQ (reference sequence). CDR3 length: 12 amino acids. The CDR3 region is CSSRSVDTEAFF. The DNA for the CDR3 is TGTTCCAGCAGATCCGTCGACACTGAAGCTTTCTTT.

This clone was seen a single time. CDR3 DNA sequence: TGTGCCAGCAGCCCGGGACTAGCGGGGGGCCTGTCCAATGAGCAGTTCTTC. Translating gives CASSPGLAGGLSNEQFF. This chain connects TRBV9 to TRBJ2-1; 15 bases match TRBD2. This CDR3 spans 17 amino acids. The germline gives CDR1 SGDLS, CDR2 YYNGEE. V trimming: 4 bases; J trimming: 6 bases; junction bases outside the gene matches: 8.

The chain links TRBV19 to TRBJ1-5; TRBD1 agrees at 10 bases. Trimming took 4 bases from V and 7 from J; bases not matched to a gene: 7. The CDR3 runs to 15 residues. CDR1 and CDR2 (germline): LNHDA, SQIVND (reference sequence). In DNA, the CDR3 is TGTGCCAGTAGTACCCTCGACAGGGGGCAACAGCCCCAGCATTTT. This gives the protein CASSTLDRGQQPQHF.

This clone has only one observation. The chain combines TRBV4-2 with TRBJ2-7; D might be TRBD2 (6 bases). Germline lookup yields CDR1 LGHNA and CDR2 YNFKEQ. V gave up 0 bases and J gave up 6 bases, with 15 bases separating them. The CDR3 loop spans 15 amino acids. The CDR3 is CASSQDLTSRPEQYF. The CDR3 DNA follows: TGTGCCAGCAGCCAAGATTTGACTAGTCGACCCGAGCAGTACTTC.

V and J are TRBV11-2 and TRBJ2-3; D might be TRBD1 (5 bases). The CDR3 covers 13 residues. Germline loops: CDR1 SGHAT, CDR2 FQNNGV. The germline V and J ends were trimmed by 6 bases and 2 bases, with 9 bases remaining between them. This CDR3 is CASRWGNTDTQYF. The DNA of the CDR3 is TGTGCCAGCAGGTGGGGCAACACAGATACGCAGTATTTT.

This clone was seen a few times. This chain uses TRBV5-4 with TRBJ1-2; 7 bases match TRBD1. This CDR3 region has 15 residues. Germline V gives CDR1 SGHNT, CDR2 YYREEE (reference sequence). V shed 4 bases, J shed 4 bases, and the junction held 10 bases outside the gene matches. The CDR3 bases are TGTGCCAGCAGCCCTACCGTGGGACAGCCCTATGGCTACACCTTC. Protein product: CASSPTVGQPYGYTF.

V is TRBV7-9 and J is TRBJ1-3, with D possibly matching TRBD1 (5 bases). Germline V gene lookup returns CDR1 SEHNR and CDR2 FQNEAQ (reference sequence). There are 18 residues in the CDR3. The V end lost 5 bases, the J end lost 0 bases, and 20 bases lay between the germline ends. The DNA for the CDR3 is TGTGCCAGCAGCCCAGCCTCCAGGGCCAGCGACTCTGGAAACACCATATATTTT. It is translated as CASSPASRASDSGNTIYF. The whole variable domain, filled in from reference TRBV7-9 and TRBJ1-3, reads DTGVSQNPRHKITKRGQNVTFRCDPISEHNRLYWYRQTLGQGPEFLTYFQNEAQLEKSRLLSDRFSAERPKGSFSTLEIQRTEQGDSAMYLCASSPASRASDSGNTIYFGEGSWLTVV.

This clone has only a few counts. The chain is built from TRBV9 and TRBJ1-2; D unresolved. The germline V and J ends were trimmed by 1 base and 6 bases, with 10 bases remaining between them. The CDR3 has 13 residues. The germline V gene has CDR1 SGDLS and CDR2 YYNGEE. The CDR3 is CASSVNSFDGYTF. CDR3 nucleotide sequence: TGTGCCAGCAGCGTAAACTCGTTTGATGGCTACACCTTC.

In DNA form, the CDR3 reads TGTGCCAGCAGCCCCCGAAGCGCGCTGAACACCGGGGAGCTGTTTTTT. It translates to CASSPRSALNTGELFF. This chain uses TRBV7-2 with TRBJ2-2; D is undetermined. The V gene lost 5 bases and the J gene lost 1 base, with 14 bases spanning the gap. The CDR3 has 16 amino acids. In germline, CDR1 is SGHTA, CDR2 FQGNSA. The full variable domain, in which reference TRBV7-2 and TRBJ2-2 provide the parts outside the CDR3, is GAGVSQSPSNKVTEKGKDVELRCDPISGHTALYWYRQSLGQGLEFLIYFQGNSAPDKSGLPSDRFSAERTGGSVSTLTIQRTQQEDSAVYLCASSPRSALNTGELFFGEGSRLTVL.

This chain connects TRBV7-9 to TRBJ2-3; 9 bases are shared with TRBD2. Germline CDR1 SEHNR, CDR2 FQNEAQ (reference sequence). Trimming took 6 bases from V and 2 from J; bases not matched to a gene: 6. The CDR3 totals 15 residues. The CDR3 region is CASRRLADYTDTQYF. The CDR3 nucleotides are TGTGCCAGCAGAAGACTAGCGGACTACACAGATACGCAGTATTTT.

This clone has just a few counts. The V gene is TRBV9, the J gene TRBJ1-2, with 10 bases aligning to TRBD1. V lost 4 bases to trimming and J lost 7 bases; unmatched junction nucleotides: 10. The CDR3 covers 15 residues. CDR1 is SGDLS, CDR2 YYNGEE, per germline. The CDR3 DNA is TGTGCCAGCAGCTCCTACGGGACAGGGGAGGGTGGCTACACCTTC. Its translation is CASSSYGTGEGGYTF.

V and J are TRBV18 and TRBJ1-2; 7 bases line up with TRBD1. The CDR3 consists of 15 residues. In germline, CDR1 is KGHSH, CDR2 LQKENI. V shed 2 bases and J 2 bases; nucleotides not matched to a gene: 5. The CDR3: CASSPVKQGNYGYTF. Here the CDR3 DNA reads TGTGCCAGCTCACCAGTAAAACAGGGGAACTATGGCTACACCTTC.

The V call is TRBV7-2, the J call TRBJ2-7; weak D call: TRBD2 (5 bases). The CDR3 extends over 13 amino acids. Trimming cost V 1 base and J 6 bases, with 10 bases left between them. The germline CDR1 and CDR2 sequences are SGHTA and FQGNSA. CDR3 coding DNA: TGTGCCAGCAGCTTAGTGCTAGCTGTCGAGCAGTACTTC. This sequence encodes CASSLVLAVEQYF.

The chain carries TRBV5-1 and TRBJ2-7, with D perhaps TRBD2 (5 bases). Trimming took 0 bases from V and 6 from J, leaving 16 bases between them. The CDR3 runs 15 residues. The germline V gene encodes CDR1 SGHRS and CDR2 YFSETQ. The CDR3 coding sequence is TGCGCCAGCAGCTTGGCCGGTGGTAGAGGAGGCGAGCAGTACTTC. As protein: CASSLAGGRGGEQYF.

This clone has a handful of counts. The V gene is TRBV4-1, the J gene TRBJ2-7; D gene ambiguous. The length of the CDR3 is 13 residues. The V end lost 5 bases, the J end lost 3 bases, and 11 bases lay between the germline ends. Germline-derived CDR1 and CDR2 are MGHRA and YSYEKL. CDR3 sequence reads: CASSFDTSYEQYF. The CDR3 DNA is TGCGCCAGCAGCTTCGACACGAGCTACGAGCAGTACTTC.

V gene TRBV10-3 combines with J gene TRBJ2-7; unclear D gene. V gave up 3 bases and J gave up 7 bases, with 13 bases separating them. The CDR3 is made up of 13 amino acids. CDR1 ENHRY and CDR2 SYGVKD come from the germline V gene. CDR3 sequence (DNA): TGTGCCATCAGTGACCCCGCTTCGAGGGAGCAGTACTTC. It translates to CAISDPASREQYF.

The sample holds one count of this clone. The gene calls are TRBV28 and TRBJ2-7, with 8 bases matching TRBD2. Germline CDR1 and CDR2: MDHEN and SYDVKM. V was clipped by 7 bases and J by 1 base; unmatched bases: 3. There are 13 residues in the CDR3. In DNA, the CDR3 is TGTGCCAGCAATCCTAGCGGGTCCTACGAGCAGTACTTC. This sequence encodes CASNPSGSYEQYF.

This chain joins TRBV15 and TRBJ2-7, with 10 bases fitting TRBD1. V dropped 1 base and J dropped 0; count of bases not matched to a gene: 6. Germline CDR1 and CDR2: LNHNV and YYDKDF (reference sequence). This CDR3 comprises 17 residues. Here the CDR3 reads CATSRVQGQGSSYEQYF. In DNA form, the CDR3 reads TGTGCCACCAGCAGAGTCCAGGGACAGGGGAGCTCCTACGAGCAGTACTTC.

The rearrangement joins TRBV5-6 to TRBJ1-5; 8 bases map to TRBD1. The V segment lost 2 bases and the J segment 5 bases; nucleotides outside the gene matches: 6. This CDR3 has 15 amino acids. Germline CDR1 and CDR2: SGHDT and YYEEEE. The CDR3 region has the DNA TGTGCCAGCAGCTTCGCAGGGGGCATACATCAGCCCCAGCATTTT. It codes for CASSFAGGIHQPQHF.